This record looks at one TCR beta chain sequence and its context. What it binds is not known. Generated by immunoSEQ multiplex PCR, the TCRdb table keeps only in-frame clones and is missing some. The sample records around 94,000 clones, 86% being singletons. This CDR3 comprises 13 residues. Germline V gene data show CDR1 as SQVTM and CDR2 as ANQGSEA. V was clipped by 3 bases and J by 4 bases, with 10 bases between them. This entry belongs to a study of T cell responses to AZD1222 COVID-19 vaccine. General study findings and limits: Close to half of all spike-specific TCRs reportedly target regions of the variants that are unmutated. Clonal diversity was possibly underestimated, and white British individuals and females predominated among donors. The study found vaccine-associated CD4 TCRs spanning spike, dominant at 160-218 and 743-854. Two doses of AZD1222 preceded a rise in Spike-specific TCR breadth and depth.

The material was peripheral blood, obtained on day 0 of AZD1222 vaccination. The receptor comes from an adult in good health. The V call is TRBV29-1, the J call TRBJ2-1; D gene ambiguous. For the CDR3, the DNA is TGCAGCGTTGAGCTGCAGGTTTACAATGAGCAGTTCTTC. Protein sequence: CSVELQVYNEQFF.